This entry lists 25 T cell receptor beta chains sequenced from one sample in a study of blood T cell repertoires in COVID-19. Sequencing was performed with immunoSEQ multiplex PCR; in TCRdb, only in-frame clones are kept and a portion is missing. The table includes some 52,000 clones, 80% to 90% detected once. Source material: peripheral blood. These receptors all stem from a human donor in a cohort sampled during active COVID-19.

The rearrangement joins TRBV5-1 to TRBJ2-2; TRBD1 agrees at 8 bases. Germline CDR1 reads SGHRS; CDR2 reads YFSETQ. Losses at the gene ends were 0 bases for V and 1 base for J; bases not matched to a gene: 5. This CDR3 is built from 17 residues. The CDR3 sequence is CASSLVGDRRNTGELFF. As DNA, the CDR3 is TGCGCCAGCAGCTTGGTGGGGGACAGGAGGAACACCGGGGAGCTGTTTTTT. Filled out from reference TRBV5-1 and TRBJ2-2, the complete variable domain reads KAGVTQTPRYLIKTRGQQVTLSCSPISGHRSVSWYQQTPGQGLQFLFEYFSETQRNKGNFPGRFSGRQFSNSRSEMNVSTLELGDSALYLCASSLVGDRRNTGELFFGEGSRLTVL.

The chain uses TRBV6-1 and TRBJ1-5; D ambiguous. The CDR3 is 13 residues long. V lost 3 bases and J lost 7, with 10 bases in between. Germline CDR1 and CDR2: MNHNS and SASEGT. The CDR3 nucleotides read TGTGCCAGCAGTGATACTACAAGACAGCCCCAGCATTTT. Protein product: CASSDTTRQPQHF.

The chain combines TRBV10-3 with TRBJ2-3; D unresolved. The germline V gene has CDR1 ENHRY and CDR2 SYGVKD. Between the trimmed V and J ends, which lost 10 bases and 9 bases, there was a span of 14 bases. This CDR3 comprises 11 residues. The CDR3 sequence is CATTRFETQYF. The DNA for the CDR3 is TGTGCCACCACCCGCTTCGAGACGCAGTATTTT.

V and J are TRBV2 and TRBJ2-6, with a weak D call TRBD1 (6 bases). The CDR3 runs 15 residues. Germline CDR1 reads SNHLY; CDR2 reads FYNNEI. The V end was cut by 5 bases, the J end by 0 bases, with 8 bases between. The CDR3 nucleotides are TGTGCCAGCAGTAGGACAGACTCTGGGGCCAACGTCCTGACTTTC. Translated: CASSRTDSGANVLTF.

The rearrangement joins TRBV27 to TRBJ1-5; D not certain. The V and J ends lost 5 bases and 4 bases respectively, with 9 bases between them. Germline V gene data show CDR1 as MNHEY and CDR2 as SMNVEV (reference sequence). The CDR3 extends over 13 amino acids. DNA of the CDR3: TGTGCCAGCAGTAACGGGTATAATCAGCCCCAGCATTTT. Protein sequence: CASSNGYNQPQHF.

This clone was counted between two and nine times. V gene TRBV7-2 combines with J gene TRBJ1-1; D not resolved. V was shortened by 3 bases and J by 3 bases, with 8 bases between the two germline ends. Per the germline V gene, CDR1 is SGHTA and CDR2 is FQGNSA. This CDR3 contains 13 residues. CDR3 in DNA: TGTGCCAGCAGCTTTCGGGAGGACACTGAAGCTTTCTTT. Amino acid sequence: CASSFREDTEAFF.

The chain couples TRBV6-5 to TRBJ2-7; 9 bases are a match to TRBD2. Germline V lookup: CDR1 MNHEY, CDR2 SVGAGI. The CDR3 loop spans 15 amino acids. Trimming took 5 bases from V and 4 from J; bases not matched to a gene: 9. CDR3 protein: CASSPRGGRGYEQYF. CDR3 bases: TGTGCCAGCAGTCCGCGGGGGGGGCGCGGGTACGAGCAGTACTTC.

V usage is TRBV2 and J usage is TRBJ2-7; 9 bases match TRBD1. Trimming removed 3 bases from V and 3 bases from J; junction bases left unmatched: 9. The CDR3 contains 16 residues. Germline V gene data show CDR1 as SNHLY and CDR2 as FYNNEI. DNA for the CDR3: TGTGCCAGCAGTGATATTGGGACAGGGAATATCTACGAGCAGTACTTC. It encodes CASSDIGTGNIYEQYF.

This sequence joins TRBV19 and TRBJ2-6, with 10 bases matching TRBD1. V lost 10 bases to trimming and J lost 1 base; unmatched junction nucleotides: 7. The CDR3 consists of 16 residues. CDR1 and CDR2 (germline): LNHDA, SQIVND (reference sequence). The CDR3 nucleotides are TGTGCCATCTCGACAGGGGGCGGATCTGGGGCCAACGTCCTGACTTTC. This encodes CAISTGGGSGANVLTF. The full variable domain, in which reference TRBV19 and TRBJ2-6 provide the parts outside the CDR3, is DGGITQSPKYLFRKEGQNVTLSCEQNLNHDAMYWYRQDPGQGLRLIYYSQIVNDFQKGDIAEGYSVSREKKESFPLTVTSAQKNPTAFYLCAISTGGGSGANVLTFGAGSRLTVL.

This rearrangement joins TRBV15 to TRBJ1-2; no definite D call. V lost 6 bases to trimming and J lost 0 bases, with 8 bases between them. From germline, CDR1 is LNHNV and CDR2 YYDKDF (reference sequence). The CDR3 is 13 amino acids. The CDR3 region is CATRTRSNYGYTF. Written as DNA, the CDR3 is TGTGCCACCAGGACAAGGTCTAACTATGGCTACACCTTC.

The count of this clone is one. The gene calls are TRBV19 and TRBJ1-5; TRBD1 agrees at 8 bases. This CDR3 is built from 17 residues. Germline loops: CDR1 LNHDA, CDR2 SQIVND (reference sequence). Unmatched junction bases numbered 13, after V lost 3 bases and J lost 6 bases. The CDR3 nucleotides read TGTGCCAGTAGTATCCGGGACAGGACATCCCCGCCTCAGCCCCAGCATTTT. Translation gives CASSIRDRTSPPQPQHF.

The rearrangement joins TRBV5-1 to TRBJ2-5; unclear D gene. The CDR3 length is 14 residues. The germline V gene encodes CDR1 SGHRS and CDR2 YFSETQ. Between the trimmed V and J ends, which lost 1 base and 2 bases, there was a span of 9 bases. CDR3 sequence (DNA): TGCGCCAGCAGCTTGTGGTCAGGTCAAGAGACCCAGTACTTC. This codes for CASSLWSGQETQYF.

This clone is medium-sized (0.01 to 0.1%). The J gene is TRBJ1-2, the V gene TRBV2, with D uncertain. Germline-derived CDR1 and CDR2 are SNHLY and FYNNEI. This CDR3 region has 14 residues. Trimming shortened V by 8 bases and J by 3 bases, and 16 bases separated the two germline ends. The CDR3 nucleotides read TGTGCCAGCTATAACGGGTGGTTGGACTATGGCTACACCTTC. This encodes CASYNGWLDYGYTF.

This chain uses TRBV7-9 with TRBJ1-4; 8 bases agree with TRBD1. Germline CDR1 SEHNR, CDR2 FQNEAQ (reference sequence). V shed 5 bases, J shed 7 bases, and the junction held 6 bases outside the gene matches. The CDR3 has 14 residues. This CDR3 reads CASSPGTGVEKLFF. CDR3 sequence (DNA): TGTGCCAGCAGCCCCGGGACAGGCGTTGAAAAACTGTTTTTT.

The chain couples TRBV29-1 to TRBJ1-5; D may be TRBD1 (6 bases). Germline V lookup: CDR1 SQVTM, CDR2 ANQGSEA. CDR3 length: 14 residues. Trimming left V 7 bases short and J 6 bases short, with 19 bases between. CDR3 bases: TGCAGCGCCCGTGACGGGGGGGCAGGTCAGCCCCAGCATTTT. Protein sequence: CSARDGGAGQPQHF.

The rearrangement joins TRBV4-2 to TRBJ1-2; 9 bases map to TRBD1. CDR3 length equals 17 residues. Trimming removed 0 bases from V and 2 bases from J; junction bases left unmatched: 7. Germline CDR1 reads LGHNA; CDR2 reads YNFKEQ. The CDR3 here is CASSQDKGTGRNYGYTF. The CDR3 region has the DNA TGTGCCAGCAGCCAAGATAAGGGGACAGGGAGAAACTATGGCTACACCTTC.

The chain has TRBV18 and TRBJ1-4; D perhaps matches TRBD1 (5 bases). The V end lost 4 bases, the J end lost 0 bases, and 9 bases lay between the germline ends. The length of the CDR3 is 15 residues. In germline, CDR1 is KGHSH, CDR2 LQKENI. CDR3 DNA: TGTGCCAGCTCACAGGGGCAGTCAACTAATGAAAAACTGTTTTTT. It encodes CASSQGQSTNEKLFF.

The chain is built from TRBV12-3 or TRBV12-4 and TRBJ1-1; no definite D call. V lost 7 bases and J 0 bases, leaving 9 bases between the germline ends. This CDR3 is 13 amino acids long. In DNA, the CDR3 is TGTGCCAGCACCACGACAATGAACACTGAAGCTTTCTTT. The encoded protein is CASTTTMNTEAFF.

V gene TRBV7-8 combines with J gene TRBJ1-5, with D hard to call. The CDR3 has 16 residues. Trimming cost V 0 bases and J 3 bases, with 12 bases left between them. Germline V CDR1 and CDR2: SGHVS, FQNEAQ. This CDR3 reads CASSLAIQFVNQPQHF. The DNA for the CDR3 is TGTGCCAGCAGCTTAGCGATACAGTTCGTCAATCAGCCCCAGCATTTT.

The J gene is TRBJ2-4, the V gene TRBV3-1 (or the pseudogene TRBV3-2), with 14 positions matching TRBD2. This CDR3 is built from 18 residues. Trimming took 4 bases from V and 7 from J; bases not matched to a gene: 12. The germline V gene encodes CDR1 LGHDT and CDR2 YNNKEL (reference sequence). CDR3 coding DNA: TGTGCCAGCAGCCCAACCTCCGGGACTAGCGGGAGTGGGAACATTCAGTACTTC. Its translation is CASSPTSGTSGSGNIQYF.

This clone was seen just once. The gene calls are TRBV7-8 and TRBJ1-2; a possible D gene is TRBD1 (6 bases). CDR3 length equals 15 residues. Germline CDR1 and CDR2: SGHVS and FQNEAQ. With 5 bases removed from V and 0 bases from J, the gap between germline ends came to 13 bases. DNA for the CDR3: TGTGCCAGCAGCCCAAGACAGGACCCTAACTATGGCTACACCTTC. This gives the protein CASSPRQDPNYGYTF.

The chain recombines TRBV24-1 with TRBJ2-1; 12 bases line up with TRBD1. The V and J ends lost 9 bases and 5 bases, in that order; junction bases with no gene match: 16. The CDR3 totals 18 residues. Germline CDR1 reads KGHDR; CDR2 reads SFDVKD. Here the CDR3 reads CATGAGTGGAWGNNEQFF. In DNA, the CDR3 is TGTGCCACCGGGGCCGGGACAGGGGGCGCTTGGGGCAACAATGAGCAGTTCTTC.

J is TRBJ1-2 and V is TRBV18, with D tentatively TRBD1 (5 bases). The V gene's germline CDR1 is KGHSH and CDR2 LQKENI. The CDR3 contains 14 residues. V was shortened by 4 bases and J by 6 bases, with 15 bases between the two germline ends. The CDR3 nucleotides read TGTGCCAGCTCACTGTCGGACACGGTGAATGGCTACACCTTC. It yields the protein CASSLSDTVNGYTF.

V is TRBV5-1 and J is TRBJ2-5; TRBD2 agrees at 10 bases. Trimming took 4 bases from V and 1 from J; bases not matched to a gene: 4. This CDR3 spans 15 amino acids. The germline CDR1 and CDR2 sequences are SGHRS and YFSETQ. CDR3 loop: CASSKLAGTQETQYF. CDR3 coding DNA: TGCGCCAGCAGCAAACTAGCGGGGACCCAAGAGACCCAGTACTTC.

This sequence joins TRBV6-5 and TRBJ2-7; 7 bases match TRBD1. V lost 7 bases, J lost 3 bases, and 12 bases stayed unmatched. The length of the CDR3 is 15 residues. CDR1 MNHEY and CDR2 SVGAGI come from the germline V gene. CDR3 region: CASTRRQGSFYEQYF. The CDR3, as DNA: TGTGCCAGCACTAGACGACAGGGTTCTTTCTACGAGCAGTACTTC.